The clone carrying this T cell receptor beta chain was seen only a few times. The CDR3 is 13 amino acids. Germline values: CDR1 SGHVS, CDR2 FNYEAQ. V was pared by 0 bases and J by 3 bases, with 5 bases between. The data were taken from a study of blood T cells in healthy people across ages. A J-beta primer mix and a sample-barcoded 5' primer were used in a second PCR of roughly 6 to 11 cycles. TCRdb itself ran the 5' RACE reads through MiXCR, one entry per CDR3 protein. This table has 900,000 to 950,000 distinct CDR3 sequences, roughly 28% appearing once. The sample was also reused in another study, on T cells of mothers and their children.

The chain is built from TRBV7-6 and TRBJ1-1, with D unclear. The clonotype was recovered from a woman in her thirties or forties in good health. Sequencing was done on a sample of blood. The CDR3 is CASSLADYTEAFF. The CDR3 region has the DNA TGTGCCAGCAGCTTAGCGGACTACACTGAAGCTTTCTTT.